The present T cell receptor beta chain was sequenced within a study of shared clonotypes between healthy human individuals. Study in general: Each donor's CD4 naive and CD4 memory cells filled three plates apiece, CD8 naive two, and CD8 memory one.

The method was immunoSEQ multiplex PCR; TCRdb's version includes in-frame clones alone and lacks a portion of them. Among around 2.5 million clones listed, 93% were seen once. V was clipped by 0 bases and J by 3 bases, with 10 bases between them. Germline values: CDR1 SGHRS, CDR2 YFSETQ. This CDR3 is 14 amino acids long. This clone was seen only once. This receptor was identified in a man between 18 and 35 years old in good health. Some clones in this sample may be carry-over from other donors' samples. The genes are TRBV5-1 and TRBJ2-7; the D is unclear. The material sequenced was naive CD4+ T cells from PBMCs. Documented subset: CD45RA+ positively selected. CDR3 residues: CASSLGAADYEQYF. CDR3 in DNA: TGCGCCAGCAGCTTGGGGGCCGCAGACTACGAGCAGTACTTC.